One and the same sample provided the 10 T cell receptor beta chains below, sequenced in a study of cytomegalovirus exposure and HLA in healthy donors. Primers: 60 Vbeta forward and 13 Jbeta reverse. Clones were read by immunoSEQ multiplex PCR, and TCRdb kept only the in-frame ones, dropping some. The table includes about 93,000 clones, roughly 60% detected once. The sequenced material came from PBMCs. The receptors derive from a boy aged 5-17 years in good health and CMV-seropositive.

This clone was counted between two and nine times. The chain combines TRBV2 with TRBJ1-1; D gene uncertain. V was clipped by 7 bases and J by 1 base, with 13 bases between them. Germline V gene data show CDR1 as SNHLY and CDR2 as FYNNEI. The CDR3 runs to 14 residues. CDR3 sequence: CASNLRQPNTEAFF. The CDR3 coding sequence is TGTGCCAGCAACCTGAGGCAGCCGAACACTGAAGCTTTCTTT.

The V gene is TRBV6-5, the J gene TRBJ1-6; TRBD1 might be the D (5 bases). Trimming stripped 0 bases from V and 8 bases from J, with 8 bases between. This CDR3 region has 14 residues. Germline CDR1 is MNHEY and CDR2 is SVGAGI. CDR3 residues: CASSYSTRDSPLHF. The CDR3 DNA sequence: TGTGCCAGCAGTTACTCGACCAGGGATTCACCCCTCCACTTT.

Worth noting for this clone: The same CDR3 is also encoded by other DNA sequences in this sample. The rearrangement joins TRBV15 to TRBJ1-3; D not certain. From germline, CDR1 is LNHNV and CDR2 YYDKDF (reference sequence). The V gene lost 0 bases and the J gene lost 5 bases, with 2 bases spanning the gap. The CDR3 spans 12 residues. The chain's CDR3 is CATSRDRNTIYF. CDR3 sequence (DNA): TGTGCCACCAGCAGAGATAGAAACACCATATATTTT.

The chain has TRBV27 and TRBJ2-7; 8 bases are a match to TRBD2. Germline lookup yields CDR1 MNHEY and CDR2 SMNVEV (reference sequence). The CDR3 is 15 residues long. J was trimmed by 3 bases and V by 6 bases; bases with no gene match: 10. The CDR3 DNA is TGTGCCAGCAGCCTGATAGCGGGGAGTCTCTACGAGCAGTACTTC. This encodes CASSLIAGSLYEQYF.

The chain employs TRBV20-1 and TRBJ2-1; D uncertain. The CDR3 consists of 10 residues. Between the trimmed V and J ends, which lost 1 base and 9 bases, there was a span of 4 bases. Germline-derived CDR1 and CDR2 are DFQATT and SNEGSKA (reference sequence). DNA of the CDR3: TGCAGTGCTAGAGTTCTTGAGCAGTTCTTC. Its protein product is CSARVLEQFF.

CDR3 DNA sequence: TGTGCCAGAAGCTTTGGAGGGGGCAGGGGCGAGCAGTACTTC. Protein product: CARSFGGGRGEQYF. V is TRBV5-3 and J is TRBJ2-7; D possibly corresponds to TRBD1 (7 bases). Being an ORF, TRBV5-3 has a function that is uncertain. This CDR3 spans 14 amino acids. The germline V and J ends were trimmed by 2 bases and 6 bases, with 15 bases remaining between them.

CDR3 amino acids: CASSIAHRVAYNEQFF. The CDR3 DNA follows: TGTGCCAGTAGTATAGCTCACAGGGTTGCCTACAATGAGCAGTTCTTC. The chain links TRBV19 to TRBJ2-1; D is possibly TRBD1 (6 bases). V lost 1 base, J lost 2 bases, and 12 bases lay in between. The germline gives CDR1 LNHDA, CDR2 SQIVND (reference sequence). CDR3 length: 16 residues.

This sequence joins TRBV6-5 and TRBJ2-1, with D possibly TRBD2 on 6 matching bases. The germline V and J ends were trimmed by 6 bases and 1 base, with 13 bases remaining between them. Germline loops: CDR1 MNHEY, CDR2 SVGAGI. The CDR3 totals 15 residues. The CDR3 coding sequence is TGTGCCAGCAGATCATGGCGGGATTCCTACAATGAGCAGTTCTTC. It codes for CASRSWRDSYNEQFF.

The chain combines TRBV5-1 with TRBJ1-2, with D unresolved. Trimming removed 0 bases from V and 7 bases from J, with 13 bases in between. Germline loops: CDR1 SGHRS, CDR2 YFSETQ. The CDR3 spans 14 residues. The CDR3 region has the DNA TGCGCCAGCAGCTTGGGCGCCGGGAGGTCTGGCTACACCTTC. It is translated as CASSLGAGRSGYTF.

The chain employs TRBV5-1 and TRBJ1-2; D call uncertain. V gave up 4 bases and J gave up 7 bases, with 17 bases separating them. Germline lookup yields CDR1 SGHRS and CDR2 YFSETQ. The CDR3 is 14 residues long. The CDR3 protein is CASSPWEGSGGYTF. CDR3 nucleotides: TGCGCCAGCAGCCCGTGGGAGGGCTCGGGTGGCTACACCTTC.